These T cell receptor beta chains were read from a single sample in a study of vaccination and CD4 T cells after COVID-19. These receptors' antigens are unknown. TCRdb passed the PCR reads through MiXCR, listing each CDR3 protein once. The sample lists roughly 16,000 distinct CDR3 sequences, roughly 53% occurring once. This material consisted of CD4+ T cells from blood, cultured in vitro, taken before SARS-CoV-2 vaccination. The receptors originated from a human donor who had recovered from COVID-19. CDR3s include the opening cysteine and the closing phenylalanine or tryptophan. The D gene is left open where the match is weak. The size of a clone is reported for some rows only, either as once, few or many, or as a class for expanded clones.

J gene | D gene | clone size | V gene | CDR3 DNA | CDR3 protein
TRBJ1-6 | TRBD1 | - | TRBV6-5 | TGTGCCAGCAGTTCCGGGACAGGGTGGGATAATTCACCCCTCCACTTT | CASSSGTGWDNSPLHF
TRBJ1-1 | TRBD1 | - | TRBV20-1 | TGCAGTGCGGCCAGAGGACAGGGTAACACTGAAGCTTTCTTT | CSAARGQGNTEAFF
TRBJ1-1 | TRBD1 | few | TRBV6-1 | TGTGCCAGCCAACCGGGGACAGAGAACACTGAAGCTTTCTTT | CASQPGTENTEAFF
TRBJ2-3 | - | - | TRBV9 | TGTGCCAGCAGCGTAGTTGGAAGCACAGATACGCAGTATTTT | CASSVVGSTDTQYF
TRBJ2-1 | - | few | TRBV6-5 | TGTGCCAGCAGTTCCCCGTACAATGAGCAGTTCTTC | CASSSPYNEQFF
TRBJ2-5 | - | few | TRBV6-2/TRBV6-3 | TGTGCCAGCGGGGAGACGGCCGTTACCCAGTACTTC | CASGETAVTQYF
TRBJ1-6 | TRBD1 | - | TRBV7-2 | TGTGCCAGCAGCGTCATGACAGGGATGTATTCACCCCTCCACTTT | CASSVMTGMYSPLHF
TRBJ1-1 | TRBD1 | once | TRBV27 | TGTGCCAGCAGTGGGACAGTGAACACTGAAGCTTTCTTT | CASSGTVNTEAFF
TRBJ2-5 | - | - | TRBV25-1 | TGTGCCAGCAGTGAATTTGGGGGGCTGAGCGAGACCCAGTACTTC | CASSEFGGLSETQYF
TRBJ1-5 | - | - | TRBV6-1 | TGTGCCAGCAGTGAAATCGATAGACAGCCCCAGCATTTT | CASSEIDRQPQHF
TRBJ1-5 | - | few | TRBV7-2 | TGTGCCAGCAGCCTTGGGTCAGCTTATAGCAATCAGCCCCAGCATTTT | CASSLGSAYSNQPQHF
TRBJ2-1 | TRBD2 | - | TRBV19 | TGTGCCAGTAGTATGACTAGCGCGAACAATGAGCAGTTCTTC | CASSMTSANNEQFF
TRBJ2-5 | TRBD2 | - | TRBV29-1 | TGCAGCGCGACTAGCGGGCGACAAGAGACCCAGTACTTC | CSATSGRQETQYF
TRBJ1-6 | - | few | TRBV20-1 | TGCAGTGCTAGAGTGGAGTTTTCAAATTCACCCCTCCACTTT | CSARVEFSNSPLHF
TRBJ2-7 | TRBD1 | - | TRBV6-5 | TGTGCCAGCAGTTATCACAGGGGGCGCAACGACGAGCAGTACTTC | CASSYHRGRNDEQYF
TRBJ1-1 | TRBD1 | once | TRBV5-4 | TGTGCCAGCAGCTTGGCGGGACAGGGGCGGTACACTGAAGCTTTCTTT | CASSLAGQGRYTEAFF
TRBJ1-2 | TRBD1 | few | TRBV4-3 | TGCGCCAGCAGCCAAGATCTGACGCAGGGGGTTAATGGCTACACCTTC | CASSQDLTQGVNGYTF